The rows below give T cell receptor beta chains drawn from one sample of a study of OX40 agonist ivuxolimab in advanced cancers. Method: immunoSEQ multiplex PCR; TCRdb's copy keeps in-frame clones and lacks some. The table lists 130,000 or so clones, 93% of them singletons. The starting material was CD4+ or CD8+ T cells sorted from blood, obtained in a trial of the OX40 agonist ivuxolimab. These receptors were obtained from an adult with an advanced solid tumor such as melanoma, head and neck, liver or kidney cancer. CDR3s leave out the opening cysteine and the closing phenylalanine or tryptophan. A D gene is named only where the DNA matches it firmly. The listing skips clone size in some rows; elsewhere it reads once, few, many or a size class.

clone size: .
D gene: TRBD1
J gene: TRBJ1-1
V gene: TRBV19
CDR3 protein: ASSNTGTVNTEAF

clone size: .
D gene: TRBD1
J gene: TRBJ2-2
V gene: TRBV6-4
CDR3 protein: ASSDEDRAPHTGELF

clone size: .
D gene: TRBD1
J gene: TRBJ2-2
V gene: TRBV10-3
CDR3 protein: ATQDRPNTGELF

clone size: .
D gene: .
J gene: TRBJ1-2
V gene: TRBV18
CDR3 protein: ASSPPSLLANYGYT

clone size: .
D gene: TRBD2
J gene: TRBJ2-7
V gene: TRBV6-5
CDR3 protein: ASSYLSGTYEQY

clone size: .
D gene: .
J gene: TRBJ1-2
V gene: TRBV29-1
CDR3 protein: SVDRNGYT

clone size: .
D gene: .
J gene: TRBJ1-2
V gene: TRBV5-4
CDR3 protein: ASSLEGRRSYGYT

clone size: .
D gene: .
J gene: TRBJ2-1
V gene: TRBV7-2
CDR3 protein: ASSQGSGWNEQF

clone size: .
D gene: .
J gene: TRBJ1-1
V gene: TRBV5-1
CDR3 protein: ASSLGVLNGAEAF

clone size: .
D gene: .
J gene: TRBJ2-2
V gene: TRBV9
CDR3 protein: ASSHGEQAYTGELF

clone size: .
D gene: .
J gene: TRBJ2-1
V gene: TRBV11-2
CDR3 protein: ASTPHDSSYNEQF

clone size: .
D gene: TRBD2
J gene: TRBJ2-5
V gene: TRBV6-1
CDR3 protein: AISGAGGPQETQY

clone size: .
D gene: TRBD2
J gene: TRBJ2-1
V gene: TRBV6-5
CDR3 protein: ASSSLAGFYNEQF

clone size: .
D gene: .
J gene: TRBJ1-2
V gene: TRBV27
CDR3 protein: ASSSRGLSNFYGYT

clone size: .
D gene: TRBD1
J gene: TRBJ2-7
V gene: TRBV5-1
CDR3 protein: ASSWGRDRDFEQY

clone size: .
D gene: TRBD2
J gene: TRBJ2-1
V gene: TRBV15
CDR3 protein: ATSGLAGGPSSYNEQF

clone size: .
D gene: .
J gene: TRBJ2-7
V gene: TRBV18
CDR3 protein: ASSPEDSTYEQY

clone size: .
D gene: .
J gene: TRBJ2-7
V gene: TRBV5-1
CDR3 protein: ASSPGAGVYEQY

clone size: .
D gene: .
J gene: TRBJ1-4
V gene: TRBV7-2
CDR3 protein: ASSGGTPGGKLF

clone size: once
D gene: .
J gene: TRBJ1-5
V gene: TRBV6-5
CDR3 protein: ASSSRAGNQPQH